These 30 T cell receptor beta chains were all obtained from the same sample, sequenced in a study of blood T cell repertoires in COVID-19. Method: immunoSEQ multiplex PCR; TCRdb's copy keeps in-frame clones and lacks some. The table lists about 90,000 clones, 80% to 85% of them singletons, with approximately 6.5% in the top ten. The sample taken for sequencing was peripheral blood. The receptors here all came from a man aged 60-69 years with acute or convalescent COVID-19.

This clone appeared a few times. The rearrangement uses TRBV2 and TRBJ2-1; 7 bases line up with TRBD1. This CDR3 region has 16 residues. Germline CDR1 SNHLY, CDR2 FYNNEI. Trimming removed 2 bases from V and 0 bases from J; junction bases left unmatched: 4. As DNA, the CDR3 is TGTGCCAGCAGTGAAAGGGCAGGGGGCTCCTACAATGAGCAGTTCTTC. Translated: CASSERAGGSYNEQFF.

The J gene is TRBJ2-2, the V gene TRBV11-3; the D gene is possibly TRBD2 (5 bases). V was cut by 2 bases and J by 6 bases, with 16 bases left in between. Germline V lookup: CDR1 SGHNT, CDR2 YENEEA. The CDR3 runs 16 residues. CDR3 sequence: CASSLYDGDNAGELFF. For the CDR3, the DNA is TGTGCCAGCAGCTTATACGACGGGGATAATGCCGGGGAGCTGTTTTTT.

This clone was counted only a few times. The identical CDR3 is also encoded by other nucleotide sequences in the sample. The chain carries TRBV18 and TRBJ2-3, with 7 nucleotides matching TRBD1. The CDR3 has 14 amino acids. CDR1 and CDR2 (germline): KGHSH, LQKENI. The junction had 5 bases not matched to a gene; V was cut back by 4 bases and J by 4 bases. The CDR3 coding sequence is TGTGCCAGCTCACGGGGACAGAAAGCAGATACGCAGTATTTT. Translating gives CASSRGQKADTQYF.

V is TRBV9 and J is TRBJ2-5, with 12 bases fitting TRBD1. The CDR3 runs to 16 residues. V lost 4 bases and J lost 5; bases outside the gene matches: 9. CDR1 and CDR2 (germline): SGDLS, YYNGEE. CDR3 in DNA: TGTGCCAGCAGCCCCCAGGGACAGGGGGCCTTGGAGACCCAGTACTTC. Protein: CASSPQGQGALETQYF.

V gene TRBV6-5 combines with J gene TRBJ1-1, with 9 positions matching TRBD1. Per germline, CDR1 MNHEY and CDR2 SVGAGI. This CDR3 region has 15 residues. V trimming: 0 bases; J trimming: 4 bases; junction bases outside the gene matches: 3. The CDR3 DNA follows: TGTGCCAGCAGTTACTCGACAGGGGGTAGCACTGAAGCTTTCTTT. Protein sequence: CASSYSTGGSTEAFF.

This chain links TRBV2 with TRBJ1-1; maybe TRBD1 (6 bases). The germline V gene encodes CDR1 SNHLY and CDR2 FYNNEI. The V end lost 8 bases, the J end lost 11 bases, and 12 bases lay between the germline ends. This CDR3 contains 10 residues. CDR3 sequence (DNA): TGTGCCAGCGGGGAGGGGGAGGCTTTCTTT. Its protein is CASGEGEAFF.

There are a few counts of this clone. V is TRBV7-6 and J is TRBJ1-3, with a tentative D call TRBD1 (6 bases). This CDR3 is 17 amino acids long. V lost 6 bases and J lost 0, with 18 bases in between. Germline V CDR1 and CDR2: SGHVS, FNYEAQ. In DNA form, the CDR3 reads TGTGCCAGCAGTTCTGCCCCGGGACAACACTCTGGAAACACCATATATTTT. Residues: CASSSAPGQHSGNTIYF.

This chain links TRBV30 with TRBJ2-5; D may be TRBD2 (6 bases). Per germline, CDR1 GTSNPN and CDR2 SVGIG (reference sequence). Trimming took off 7 bases at V and 4 bases at J, with 19 bases between the two ends. This CDR3 has 14 residues. Here the CDR3 DNA reads TGTGCCTCCCAAGGGGCCTTGGGGGGAGAGACCCAGTACTTC. Translating it yields CASQGALGGETQYF.

This clone was picked up a small number of times. The chain combines TRBV7-3 with TRBJ1-5; D uncertain. Germline V gene sequence: CDR1 SGHTA, CDR2 FQGTGA. This CDR3 has 13 amino acids. The V and J ends lost 2 bases and 5 bases respectively, with 7 bases between them. CDR3 sequence (DNA): TGTGCCAGCAGCTTAGGGCCTGATCAGCCCCAGCATTTT. Residues: CASSLGPDQPQHF.

V is TRBV7-2 and J is TRBJ2-3; 8 nucleotides align to TRBD2. Per germline, CDR1 SGHTA and CDR2 FQGNSA. There are 19 residues in the CDR3. Losses at the gene ends were 1 base for V and 2 bases for J; bases not matched to a gene: 14. Here the CDR3 reads CASSLVPLSGLDPTDTQYF. For the CDR3, the DNA is TGTGCCAGCAGCTTAGTGCCGCTATCGGGACTAGACCCCACAGATACGCAGTATTTT.

The rearrangement joins TRBV2 to TRBJ1-2; unclear D gene. The germline V gene encodes CDR1 SNHLY and CDR2 FYNNEI. The CDR3 covers 13 residues. The V end lost 5 bases, the J end lost 3 bases, and 10 bases lay between the germline ends. The CDR3 DNA reads as TGTGCCAGCAGTCTTCGGCAGGACTATGGCTACACCTTC. Protein sequence: CASSLRQDYGYTF.

This chain connects TRBV5-1 to TRBJ2-3; possible D gene TRBD1, 6 bases. V lost 4 bases to trimming and J lost 3 bases, with 18 bases between them. Germline V gene data show CDR1 as SGHRS and CDR2 as YFSETQ. This CDR3 comprises 16 residues. The CDR3 is CASSPGDTTRTDTQYF. The CDR3 DNA follows: TGCGCCAGCAGCCCCGGGGACACTACAAGAACAGATACGCAGTATTTT.

The chain has TRBV5-1 and TRBJ1-6, with 7 bases that match TRBD1. The V segment lost 3 bases and the J segment 3 bases; nucleotides outside the gene matches: 9. Germline CDR1 and CDR2: SGHRS and YFSETQ. The CDR3 runs to 17 residues. Written as DNA, the CDR3 is TGCGCCAGCAGCTCGGAGGCGACAGGGTTCTATAATTCACCCCTCCACTTT. Protein: CASSSEATGFYNSPLHF.

The chain recombines TRBV10-3 with TRBJ1-6; D is unresolved. Germline loops: CDR1 ENHRY, CDR2 SYGVKD. The CDR3 is made up of 13 amino acids. V dropped 6 bases and J dropped 5 bases, with 8 bases sitting between them. The CDR3 DNA reads TGTGCCATCAGCGGGAGAGATAATTCACCCCTCCACTTT. This gives the protein CAISGRDNSPLHF.

This clone was seen a handful of times. The chain has TRBV19 and TRBJ1-1, with 7 bases lining up with TRBD1. V dropped 4 bases and J dropped 0; count of bases not matched to a gene: 8. In germline, CDR1 is LNHDA, CDR2 SQIVND (reference sequence). The CDR3 is 16 residues long. CDR3 sequence reads: CASSTRDRLMNTEAFF. CDR3 nucleotide sequence: TGTGCCAGTAGTACAAGGGACAGACTAATGAACACTGAAGCTTTCTTT.

This clone was picked up a small number of times. V and J are TRBV5-1 and TRBJ1-3, with 9 bases identical to TRBD1. The CDR3 sequence is 14 residues long. Germline-derived CDR1 and CDR2 are SGHRS and YFSETQ. The ends lost 5 bases at V and 4 bases at J; junction bases unmatched: 4. The CDR3 reads CASRSGQGGNTIYF. CDR3 in DNA: TGCGCCAGCAGATCGGGACAGGGAGGAAACACCATATATTTT.

The gene calls are TRBV4-2 and TRBJ2-3, with TRBD2 as a possible D gene (8 bases). Germline V lookup: CDR1 LGHNA, CDR2 YNFKEQ. This CDR3 region has 18 residues. V lost 0 bases and J 4 bases, leaving 20 bases between the germline ends. CDR3 nucleotide sequence: TGTGCCAGCAGCCAAGATCCTATGACAGGGACTAGGGCAGATACGCAGTATTTT. The encoded protein is CASSQDPMTGTRADTQYF.

The V and J genes are TRBV5-1 and TRBJ2-5; TRBD1 matches 7 bases. CDR1 is SGHRS, CDR2 YFSETQ, per germline. This CDR3 region has 14 residues. V lost 6 bases to trimming and J lost 5 bases; unmatched junction nucleotides: 10. Here the CDR3 DNA reads TGCGCCAGCACCACGGGGCAGGGGGAGGAGACCCAGTACTTC. Amino acid sequence: CASTTGQGEETQYF.

V is TRBV5-1 and J is TRBJ2-1; D possibly corresponds to TRBD2 (6 bases). There are 15 residues in the CDR3. The germline gives CDR1 SGHRS, CDR2 YFSETQ. Trimming left V 1 base short and J 8 bases short, with 16 bases between. CDR3 amino acids: CASSLRDSRRDEQFF. CDR3 nucleotides: TGCGCCAGCAGCTTGAGGGACTCAAGGAGGGATGAGCAGTTCTTC.

This chain uses TRBV19 with TRBJ2-5, with 10 bases matching TRBD2. V lost 1 base and J lost 5; bases outside the gene matches: 13. Germline V gene data show CDR1 as LNHDA and CDR2 as SQIVND (reference sequence). The CDR3 runs to 18 residues. The chain's CDR3 is CASSIVLAGDSVMETQYF. The CDR3 nucleotides are TGTGCCAGTAGTATAGTCCTAGCGGGGGATTCAGTAATGGAGACCCAGTACTTC.

As DNA, the CDR3 is TGTGCCAGCGGGACAGGGTTGAGTGGCTACACCTTC. As protein: CASGTGLSGYTF. V usage is TRBV7-3 and J usage is TRBJ1-2; 9 nucleotides match TRBD1. Germline-derived CDR1 and CDR2 are SGHTA and FQGTGA. The trim removed 8 bases at V and 7 bases at J, leaving 5 bases unmatched. This CDR3 is built from 12 residues. Full variable domain (missing parts from reference TRBV7-3 and TRBJ1-2): GAGVSQTPSNKVTEKGKYVELRCDPISGHTALYWYRQSLGQGPEFLIYFQGTGAADDSGLPNDRFFAVRPEGSVSTLKIQRTERGDSAVYLCASGTGLSGYTFGSGTRLTVV.

This clone was seen just once. The chain has TRBV13 and TRBJ2-7; a possible D gene is TRBD1 (7 bases). CDR3 length: 14 amino acids. The germline V and J ends were trimmed by 0 bases and 3 bases, with 9 bases remaining between them. From germline, CDR1 is PRHDT and CDR2 FYEKMQ (reference sequence). CDR3 DNA: TGTGCCAGCAGCTTAGGCCAGGGGGGCTACGAGCAGTACTTC. As protein: CASSLGQGGYEQYF.

The chain links TRBV9 to TRBJ2-5; TRBD2 agrees at 7 bases. The CDR3 runs 16 residues. The V segment lost 0 bases and the J segment 1 base; nucleotides outside the gene matches: 6. Germline V lookup: CDR1 SGDLS, CDR2 YYNGEE. The CDR3 is CASSVGQRGAQETQYF. The CDR3 DNA reads as TGTGCCAGCAGCGTAGGACAGCGGGGCGCCCAAGAGACCCAGTACTTC.

CDR3: CASSQAPGQGADEQYF. The CDR3 nucleotides are TGCGCCAGCAGCCAGGCCCCGGGACAGGGGGCGGACGAGCAGTACTTC. The chain links TRBV4-3 to TRBJ2-7, with 12 bases fitting TRBD1. CDR1 and CDR2 (germline): LGHNA, YSLEER. This CDR3 comprises 16 residues. Trimming cost V 3 bases and J 5 bases; bases outside gene matches: 8.

The rearrangement links TRBV6-5 to TRBJ1-2; D is uncertain. The ends were cut back, 7 bases at V and 5 bases at J, with 8 bases in the middle. Germline V gene data show CDR1 as MNHEY and CDR2 as SVGAGI. The length of the CDR3 is 11 residues. The CDR3 sequence: CASTEGYGYTF. The CDR3 nucleotides read TGTGCCAGCACGGAGGGATATGGCTACACCTTC.

The chain employs TRBV27 and TRBJ2-1, with D possibly TRBD1 on 5 matching bases. The germline V and J ends were trimmed by 1 base and 6 bases, with 13 bases remaining between them. The germline V gene encodes CDR1 MNHEY and CDR2 SMNVEV (reference sequence). The CDR3 has 15 residues. CDR3 coding DNA: TGTGCCAGCAGTTTATTGGGGCAGGTGGGCAATGAGCAGTTCTTC. This encodes CASSLLGQVGNEQFF.

The gene calls are TRBV10-3 and TRBJ2-7, with TRBD1 identical over 8 bases. J lost 3 bases, V lost 10 bases, and 8 bases had no gene match. CDR1 is ENHRY and CDR2 is SYGVKD in the germline V gene. This CDR3 has 13 amino acids. The CDR3, as DNA: TGTGCCACCCTCGGGACAGGTTTCTACGAGCAGTACTTC. It translates to CATLGTGFYEQYF.

The rearrangement links TRBV5-6 to TRBJ2-7; D uncertain. The V and J ends lost 4 bases and 5 bases respectively, with 7 bases between them. In germline, CDR1 is SGHDT, CDR2 YYEEEE. The CDR3 spans 11 residues. The chain's CDR3 is CASSTYDEQYF. The CDR3 region has the DNA TGTGCCAGCAGCACCTACGACGAGCAGTACTTC.

The V gene is TRBV27, the J gene TRBJ1-2, with D perhaps matching TRBD1 (5 bases). This CDR3 has 13 amino acids. Germline values: CDR1 MNHEY, CDR2 SMNVEV (reference sequence). The ends were cut back, 6 bases at V and 1 base at J, with 9 bases in the middle. For the CDR3, the DNA is TGTGCCAGCAGGGGGGGTGATAACTATGGCTACACCTTC. Translating it yields CASRGGDNYGYTF.

CDR3 DNA: TGTGCCAGCAGTTTATCTCCCCGCGGGGCGGGGGTCACAGATACGCAGTATTTT. Translation: CASSLSPRGAGVTDTQYF. V usage is TRBV27 and J usage is TRBJ2-3; the match to TRBD2 covers 7 bases. Germline loops: CDR1 MNHEY, CDR2 SMNVEV (reference sequence). This CDR3 spans 18 amino acids. Trimming removed 0 bases from V and 2 bases from J; junction bases left unmatched: 11.